The 10 T cell receptor beta chains listed next were all sequenced from one sample in a study of blood T cell repertoires in COVID-19. Data came from immunoSEQ multiplex PCR; TCRdb stores just in-frame clones and leaves some out. The sample contains about 52,000 clones, about 83% of which appear only once. Sequenced: peripheral blood. The receptor set was obtained from an elderly woman with acute or convalescent COVID-19.

The chain couples TRBV7-9 to TRBJ1-6; possible D gene TRBD1, 6 bases. This CDR3 has 15 residues. Germline CDR1 SEHNR, CDR2 FQNEAQ (reference sequence). The germline V and J ends were trimmed by 1 base and 7 bases, with 11 bases remaining between them. The DNA for the CDR3 is TGTGCCAGCAGCTTAGGGGCGGGGGCCAATTCACCCCTCCACTTT. Its protein product is CASSLGAGANSPLHF.

The chain uses TRBV7-3 and TRBJ1-1; tentatively, D is TRBD1 (6 bases). V lost 0 bases and J 0 bases, leaving 8 bases between the germline ends. CDR3 length: 15 residues. Germline V CDR1 and CDR2: SGHTA, FQGTGA. CDR3: CASSLTSGVNTEAFF. In DNA form, the CDR3 reads TGTGCCAGCAGCTTAACGTCAGGGGTGAACACTGAAGCTTTCTTT.

The chain employs TRBV27 and TRBJ1-6; D gene unclear. From germline, CDR1 is MNHEY and CDR2 SMNVEV (reference sequence). V lost 3 bases and J lost 7, with 16 bases in between. The CDR3 length is 16 residues. CDR3 amino acids: CASSFWRSNVNSPLHF. The CDR3 DNA reads as TGTGCCAGCAGTTTCTGGAGGTCGAATGTCAATTCACCCCTCCACTTT.

The chain links TRBV7-3 to TRBJ2-3, with D tentatively TRBD2 (5 bases). Deletions cut 5 bases from V and 0 bases from J, with 15 bases between. Germline V gene sequence: CDR1 SGHTA, CDR2 FQGTGA. This CDR3 region has 16 residues. The CDR3 nucleotides read TGTGCCAGCAGCCTCGGACTTGCCACTAGCACAGATACGCAGTATTTT. Amino acids: CASSLGLATSTDTQYF.

The chain links TRBV10-3 to TRBJ1-1, with D tentatively TRBD1 (5 bases). CDR1 and CDR2 from the germline V gene are ENHRY and SYGVKD. CDR3 length: 13 amino acids. The ends were cut back, 2 bases at V and 7 bases at J, with 11 bases in the middle. CDR3 bases: TGTGCCATCAGTGAGCCGGCCGGGGGTGAAGCTTTCTTT. It is translated as CAISEPAGGEAFF.

The chain employs TRBV18 and TRBJ1-6; TRBD1 agrees at 8 bases. This CDR3 comprises 16 residues. V lost 6 bases to trimming and J lost 2 bases; unmatched junction nucleotides: 6. The germline V gene encodes CDR1 KGHSH and CDR2 LQKENI. The chain's CDR3 is CASSTGTGTYNSPLHF. CDR3 DNA sequence: TGTGCCAGCTCCACGGGGACAGGAACCTATAATTCACCCCTCCACTTT. The full variable domain, in which reference TRBV18 and TRBJ1-6 provide the parts outside the CDR3, is NAGVMQNPRHLVRRRGQEARLRCSPMKGHSHVYWYRQLPEEGLKFMVYLQKENIIDESGMPKERFSAEFPKEGPSILRIQQVVRGDSAAYFCASSTGTGTYNSPLHFGNGTRLTVT.

The chain combines TRBV4-1 with TRBJ1-5, with TRBD1 as a possible D gene (6 bases). Per germline, CDR1 MGHRA and CDR2 YSYEKL. Trimming took off 6 bases at V and 0 bases at J, with 12 bases between the two ends. The CDR3 contains 15 residues. CDR3 sequence (DNA): TGCGCCAGCAGACCAGGGGCTGCTAGCAATCAGCCCCAGCATTTT. Protein product: CASRPGAASNQPQHF.

The J gene is TRBJ2-7, the V gene TRBV29-1, with 8 bases that match TRBD1. CDR3 length: 13 amino acids. Germline-derived CDR1 and CDR2 are SQVTM and ANQGSEA. The V gene end was trimmed by 7 bases and the J gene end by 0 bases; junction bases not matched to a gene: 5. The DNA for the CDR3 is TGCAGCGCCAGGACAGGGAGCTCCTACGAGCAGTACTTC. Protein: CSARTGSSYEQYF.

The chain has TRBV30 and TRBJ1-6; TRBD1 matches 8 bases. The V and J ends lost 2 bases and 10 bases, in that order; junction bases with no gene match: 4. The CDR3 is 13 amino acids. The germline gives CDR1 GTSNPN, CDR2 SVGIG (reference sequence). The CDR3 sequence is CAWSPGGRSPLHF. DNA for the CDR3: TGTGCCTGGAGTCCAGGGGGCAGATCACCCCTCCACTTT.

The J gene is TRBJ2-3, the V gene TRBV18; 10 nucleotides line up with TRBD2. Unmatched junction bases numbered 6, after V lost 3 bases and J lost 3 bases. CDR1 and CDR2 (germline): KGHSH, LQKENI. CDR3 length equals 16 residues. CDR3 DNA: TGTGCCAGCTCACCGATCATAGCGGGAGGAACAGATACGCAGTATTTT. Translation gives CASSPIIAGGTDTQYF.